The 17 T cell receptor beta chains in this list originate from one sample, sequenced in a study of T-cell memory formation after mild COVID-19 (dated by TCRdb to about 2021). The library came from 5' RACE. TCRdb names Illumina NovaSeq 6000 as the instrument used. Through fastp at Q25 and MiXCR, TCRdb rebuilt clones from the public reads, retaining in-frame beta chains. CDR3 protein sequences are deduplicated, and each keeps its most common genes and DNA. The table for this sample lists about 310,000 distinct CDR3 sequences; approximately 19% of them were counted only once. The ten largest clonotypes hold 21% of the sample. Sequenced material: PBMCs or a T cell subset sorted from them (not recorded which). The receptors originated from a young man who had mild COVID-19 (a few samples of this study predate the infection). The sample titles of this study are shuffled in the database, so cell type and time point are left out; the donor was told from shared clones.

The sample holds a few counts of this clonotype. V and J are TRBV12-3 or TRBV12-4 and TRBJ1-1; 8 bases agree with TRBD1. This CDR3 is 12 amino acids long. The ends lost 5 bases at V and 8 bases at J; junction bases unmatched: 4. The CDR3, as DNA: TGTGCCAGCAGTGACCAGGGGGCGGAAGCTTTCTTT. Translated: CASSDQGAEAFF.

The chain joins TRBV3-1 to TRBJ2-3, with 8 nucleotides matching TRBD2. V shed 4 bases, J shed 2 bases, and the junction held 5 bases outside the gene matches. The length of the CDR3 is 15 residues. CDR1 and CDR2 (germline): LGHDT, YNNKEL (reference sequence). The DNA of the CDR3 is TGTGCCAGCAGCCGAGCGGGGGATAACACAGATACGCAGTATTTT. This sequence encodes CASSRAGDNTDTQYF.

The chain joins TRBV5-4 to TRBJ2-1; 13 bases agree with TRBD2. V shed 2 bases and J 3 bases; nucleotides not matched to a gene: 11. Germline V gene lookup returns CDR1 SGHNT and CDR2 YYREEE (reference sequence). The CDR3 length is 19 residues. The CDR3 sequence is CASSLFGTSGGAVYNEQFF. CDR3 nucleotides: TGTGCCAGCAGCTTATTCGGAACTAGCGGGGGGGCGGTCTACAATGAGCAGTTCTTC.

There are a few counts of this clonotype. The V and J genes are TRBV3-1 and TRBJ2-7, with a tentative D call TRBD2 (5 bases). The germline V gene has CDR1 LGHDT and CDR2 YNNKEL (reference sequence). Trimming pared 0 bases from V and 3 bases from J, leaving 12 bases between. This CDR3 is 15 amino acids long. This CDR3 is CASSQELAAGYEQYV. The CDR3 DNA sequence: TGTGCCAGCAGCCAAGAACTTGCTGCGGGCTACGAGCAGTACGTC.

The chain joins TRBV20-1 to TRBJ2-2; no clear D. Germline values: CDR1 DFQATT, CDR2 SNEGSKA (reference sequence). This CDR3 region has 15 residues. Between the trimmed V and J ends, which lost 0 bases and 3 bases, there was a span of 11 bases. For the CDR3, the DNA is TGCAGTGCTAGAGATATGGGCAGGTACACCGGGGAGCTGTTTTTT. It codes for CSARDMGRYTGELFF.

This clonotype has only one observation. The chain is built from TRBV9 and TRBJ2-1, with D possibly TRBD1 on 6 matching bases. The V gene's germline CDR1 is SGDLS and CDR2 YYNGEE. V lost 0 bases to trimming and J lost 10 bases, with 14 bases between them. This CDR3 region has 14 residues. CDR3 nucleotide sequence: TGTGCCAGCAGCGTAGAAGGACTGAGGGGGGAGCAGTTCTTC. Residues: CASSVEGLRGEQFF.

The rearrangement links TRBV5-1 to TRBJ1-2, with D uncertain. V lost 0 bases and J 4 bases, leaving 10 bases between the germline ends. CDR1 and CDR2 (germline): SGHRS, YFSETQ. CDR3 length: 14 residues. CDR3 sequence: CASSLAVAAYGYTF. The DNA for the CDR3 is TGCGCCAGCAGCTTGGCCGTGGCAGCCTATGGCTACACCTTC.

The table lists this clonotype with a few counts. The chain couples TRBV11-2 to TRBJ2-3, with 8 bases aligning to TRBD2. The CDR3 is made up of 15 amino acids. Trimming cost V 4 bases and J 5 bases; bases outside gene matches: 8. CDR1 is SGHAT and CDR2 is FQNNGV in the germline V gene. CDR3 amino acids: CASSWRGVEGDTQYF. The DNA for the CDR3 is TGTGCCAGCAGCTGGCGGGGGGTGGAGGGAGATACGCAGTATTTT.

This CDR3 reads CASSPGDRDTGELFF. As DNA, the CDR3 is TGCGCCAGCAGCCCGGGAGATCGGGACACCGGGGAGCTGTTTTTT. The chain is built from TRBV5-1 and TRBJ2-2; D possibly corresponds to TRBD2 (6 bases). The CDR3 sequence is 15 residues long. CDR1 and CDR2 from the germline V gene are SGHRS and YFSETQ. Trimming took off 4 bases at V and 3 bases at J, with 13 bases between the two ends.

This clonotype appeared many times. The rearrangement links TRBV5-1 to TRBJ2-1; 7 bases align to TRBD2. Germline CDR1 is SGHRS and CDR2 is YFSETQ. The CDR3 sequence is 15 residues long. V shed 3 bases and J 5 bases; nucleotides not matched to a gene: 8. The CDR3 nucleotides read TGCGCCAGCAGCTCGCTACTAGCGAGGCACAATGAGCAGTTCTTC. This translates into CASSSLLARHNEQFF.

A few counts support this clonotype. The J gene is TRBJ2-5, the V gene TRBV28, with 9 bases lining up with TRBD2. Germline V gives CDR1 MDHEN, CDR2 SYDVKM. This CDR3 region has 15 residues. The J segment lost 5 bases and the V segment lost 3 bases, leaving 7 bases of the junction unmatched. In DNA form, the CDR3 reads TGTGCCAGCAGTTTTAGCGGGGGTAAATTGGAGACCCAGTACTTC. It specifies CASSFSGGKLETQYF.

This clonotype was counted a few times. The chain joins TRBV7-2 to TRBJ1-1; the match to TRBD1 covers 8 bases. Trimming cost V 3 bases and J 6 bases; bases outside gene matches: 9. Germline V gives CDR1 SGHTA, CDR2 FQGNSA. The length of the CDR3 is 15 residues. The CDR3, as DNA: TGTGCCAGCAGCTTTGCCGCAGGGGGCCCGGCTGAAGCTTTCTTT. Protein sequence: CASSFAAGGPAEAFF. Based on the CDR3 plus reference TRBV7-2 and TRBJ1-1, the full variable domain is GAGVSQSPSNKVTEKGKDVELRCDPISGHTALYWYRQSLGQGLEFLIYFQGNSAPDKSGLPSDRFSAERTGGSVSTLTIQRTQQEDSAVYLCASSFAAGGPAEAFFGQGTRLTVV.

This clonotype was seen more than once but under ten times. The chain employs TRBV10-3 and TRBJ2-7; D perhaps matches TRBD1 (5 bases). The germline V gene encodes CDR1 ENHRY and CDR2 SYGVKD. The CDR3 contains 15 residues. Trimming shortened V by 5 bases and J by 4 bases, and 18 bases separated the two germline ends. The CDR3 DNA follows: TGTGCCATCAGTCCGACCCTTATGGACACATACGAGCAGTACGTC. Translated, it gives CAISPTLMDTYEQYV.

The CDR3 is CSARDVGGTTEAFF. The DNA of the CDR3 is TGCAGTGCTAGAGATGTAGGGGGAACCACTGAAGCTTTCTTT. The chain is built from TRBV20-1 and TRBJ1-1; tentatively, D is TRBD1 (6 bases). In germline, CDR1 is DFQATT, CDR2 SNEGSKA (reference sequence). This CDR3 is 14 amino acids long. V lost 0 bases, J lost 4 bases, and 12 bases lay in between.

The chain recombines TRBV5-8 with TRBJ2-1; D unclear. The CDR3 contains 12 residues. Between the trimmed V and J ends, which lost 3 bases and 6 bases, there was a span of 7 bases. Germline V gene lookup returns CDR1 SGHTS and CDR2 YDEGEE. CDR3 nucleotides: TGTGCCAGCAGCTCCTGGGGCAATGAGCAGTTCTTC. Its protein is CASSSWGNEQFF.

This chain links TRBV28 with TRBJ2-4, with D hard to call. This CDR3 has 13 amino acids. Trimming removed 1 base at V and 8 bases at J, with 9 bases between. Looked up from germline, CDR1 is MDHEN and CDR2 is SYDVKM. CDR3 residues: CASSLYRRDIQYF. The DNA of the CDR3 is TGTGCCAGCAGTTTATACAGAAGAGACATTCAGTACTTC.

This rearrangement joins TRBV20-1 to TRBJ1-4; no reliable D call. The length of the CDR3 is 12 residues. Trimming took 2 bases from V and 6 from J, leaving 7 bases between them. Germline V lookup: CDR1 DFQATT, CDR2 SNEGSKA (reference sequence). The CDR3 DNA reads TGCAGTGCTAGACATACACATGAAAAACTGTTTTTT. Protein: CSARHTHEKLFF.